This TCR beta chain was recovered during a study of CD8+ T cells in alopecia areata. Study-level results: An increase in clonality over normal scalp was evident in lesional scalp, especially alopecia totalis/universalis. In scalp samples, resident alphabeta T cells of normal skin are also sequenced.

Details on this clone: Its target is unknown.

Extraction and reverse transcription of RNA yielded cDNA as the sequencing template. Only in-frame clones appear in the TCRdb table, and some are missing; sequencing was by immunoSEQ multiplex PCR. The sample shows approximately 150,000 clones, 55% to 65% of them seen only once. This clonotype was sampled from a human donor in good health. Specimen: CD4+ T cells sorted from blood.

In DNA, the CDR3 is TGCGCCAGCAGCTTGAGGGGGATCTCCGCGGGAGGGTACGAGCAGTACTTC. As protein: CASSLRGISAGGYEQYF. The rearrangement uses TRBV5-1 and TRBJ2-7; TRBD2 matches at 9 bases. V shed 1 base, J shed 4 bases, and the junction held 12 bases outside the gene matches. Per germline, CDR1 SGHRS and CDR2 YFSETQ. The CDR3 has 17 amino acids.